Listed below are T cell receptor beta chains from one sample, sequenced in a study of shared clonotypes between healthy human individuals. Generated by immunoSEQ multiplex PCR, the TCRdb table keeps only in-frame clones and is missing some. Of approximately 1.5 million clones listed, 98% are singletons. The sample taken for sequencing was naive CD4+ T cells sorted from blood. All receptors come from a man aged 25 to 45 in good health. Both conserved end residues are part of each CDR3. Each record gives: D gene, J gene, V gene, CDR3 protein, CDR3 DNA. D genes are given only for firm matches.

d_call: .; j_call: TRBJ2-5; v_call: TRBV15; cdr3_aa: CATSRRRGETQYF; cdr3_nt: TGTGCCACCAGCAGACGAAGGGGAGAGACCCAGTACTTC
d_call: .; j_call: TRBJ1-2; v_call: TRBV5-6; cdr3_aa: CASSLDVGDYGYTF; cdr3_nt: TGTGCCAGCAGCCTGGATGTAGGGGACTATGGCTACACCTTC
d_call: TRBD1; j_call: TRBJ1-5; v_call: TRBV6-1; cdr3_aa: CASSEPALNLRGSQPQHF; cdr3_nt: TGTGCCAGCAGTGAACCTGCCCTAAACCTCAGGGGGAGTCAGCCCCAGCATTTT
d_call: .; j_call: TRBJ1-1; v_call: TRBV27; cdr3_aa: CASRTGDQRAFF; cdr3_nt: TGTGCCAGCAGGACAGGAGACCAACGAGCTTTCTTT
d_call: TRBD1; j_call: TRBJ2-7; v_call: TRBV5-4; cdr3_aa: CASSGTGGFYEQYF; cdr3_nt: TGTGCCAGCAGCGGGACAGGGGGCTTCTACGAGCAGTACTTC
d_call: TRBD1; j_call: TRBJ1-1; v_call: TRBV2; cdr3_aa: CASSGTGFGGTEAFF; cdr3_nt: TGTGCCAGCAGTGGGACAGGGTTTGGAGGGACTGAAGCTTTCTTT
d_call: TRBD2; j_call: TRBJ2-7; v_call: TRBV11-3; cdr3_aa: CASSFSGGSYEQYF; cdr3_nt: TGTGCCAGCAGCTTTTCCGGCGGGAGCTACGAGCAGTACTTC
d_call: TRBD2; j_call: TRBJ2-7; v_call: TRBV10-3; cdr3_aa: CAIRADQGLAGAGEQYF; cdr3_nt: TGTGCCATCAGGGCAGACCAGGGACTAGCGGGGGCGGGCGAGCAGTACTTC
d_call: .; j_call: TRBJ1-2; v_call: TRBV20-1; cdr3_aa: CSAQGTGGYTF; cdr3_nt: TGCAGTGCTCAAGGGACGGGCGGCTACACCTTC
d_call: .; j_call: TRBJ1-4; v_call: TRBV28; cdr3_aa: CASRLPANEKLFF; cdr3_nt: TGTGCCAGCAGGCTACCAGCGAATGAAAAACTGTTTTTT
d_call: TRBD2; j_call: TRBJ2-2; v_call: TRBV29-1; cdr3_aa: CSVEDRGTSGRTGELFF; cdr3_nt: TGCAGCGTTGAAGATAGGGGGACTAGCGGGAGGACCGGGGAGCTGTTTTTT
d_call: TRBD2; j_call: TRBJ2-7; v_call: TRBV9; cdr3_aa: CASSVGLAGSYEQYF; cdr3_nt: TGTGCCAGCAGCGTAGGACTAGCAGGGTCCTACGAGCAGTACTTC
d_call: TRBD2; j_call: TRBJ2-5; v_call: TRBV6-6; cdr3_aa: CASTLTSESRTQYF; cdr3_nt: TGTGCCAGCACCCTGACTAGCGAATCTCGGACCCAGTACTTC
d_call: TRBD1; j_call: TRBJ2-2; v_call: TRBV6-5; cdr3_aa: CASTPSGQTTGELFF; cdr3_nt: TGTGCCAGCACTCCCTCGGGACAGACTACCGGGGAGCTGTTTTTT
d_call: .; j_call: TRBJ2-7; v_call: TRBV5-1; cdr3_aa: CASSSDRPYYEQYF; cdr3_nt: TGCGCCAGCAGTTCTGACAGGCCCTACTACGAGCAGTACTTC
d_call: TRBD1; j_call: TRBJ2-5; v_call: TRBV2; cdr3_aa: CASRTGGQETQYF; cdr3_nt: TGTGCCAGCCGGACAGGGGGCCAAGAGACCCAGTACTTC